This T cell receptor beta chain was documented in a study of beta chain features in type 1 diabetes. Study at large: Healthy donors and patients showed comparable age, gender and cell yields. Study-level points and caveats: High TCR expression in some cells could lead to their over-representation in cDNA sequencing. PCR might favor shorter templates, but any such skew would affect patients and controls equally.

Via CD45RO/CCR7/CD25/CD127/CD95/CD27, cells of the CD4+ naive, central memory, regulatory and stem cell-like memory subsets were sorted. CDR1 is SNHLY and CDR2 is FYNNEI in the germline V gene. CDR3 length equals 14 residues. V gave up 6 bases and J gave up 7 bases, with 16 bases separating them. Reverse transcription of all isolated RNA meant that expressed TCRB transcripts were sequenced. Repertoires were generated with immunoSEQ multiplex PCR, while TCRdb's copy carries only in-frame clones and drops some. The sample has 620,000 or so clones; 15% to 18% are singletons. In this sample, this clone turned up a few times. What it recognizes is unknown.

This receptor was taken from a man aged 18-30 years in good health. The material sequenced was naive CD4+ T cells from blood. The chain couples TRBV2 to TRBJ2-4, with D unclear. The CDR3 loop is CASRALGIWNIQYF. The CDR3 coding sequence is TGTGCCAGCAGGGCCCTAGGAATTTGGAACATTCAGTACTTC.